These T cell receptor beta chains were read from a single sample in a study of neurological immune-mediated disorders. TCRdb redid the calling of the 5' RACE reads with MiXCR, one entry per CDR3 protein. The sample consists of fewer than 90,000 distinct CDR3 sequences, about 9.4% of them appearing once. Sequences were obtained from PBMCs. These TCRs come from a man aged 25-40 years in good health. CDR3s include the opening cysteine and the closing phenylalanine or tryptophan. D genes are given only for firm matches. Size values are once, few and many counts, or a class for expanded clones, and some rows have none.

CDR3nt	CDR3aa	abundance	j_gene	v_gene	d_gene
TGCGCCAGCAGGGGCACGACCACCGGGGAGCTGTTTTTT	CASRGTTTGELFF	many	TRBJ2-2	TRBV5-1	NA
TGTGCCAGCAGAAGCCGGACTAGCGGACTTTACAATGAGCAGTTCTTC	CASRSRTSGLYNEQFF	NA	TRBJ2-1	TRBV12-3/TRBV12-4	TRBD2
TGCGCCAGCAGCTTATCCGGGACAGGGGGAATTAACTATGGCTACACCTTC	CASSLSGTGGINYGYTF	many	TRBJ1-2	TRBV5-1	TRBD1
TGCAGCGAGGGGATCCTGCGAGAGACCCAGTACTTC	CSEGILRETQYF	many	TRBJ2-5	TRBV29-1	NA
TGTGCCAGCAGGGACAGGGGCGATGGCTACACCTTC	CASRDRGDGYTF	many	TRBJ1-2	TRBV2	TRBD1
TGCAGTGCTAGAGACGATGAGCAGTTCTTC	CSARDDEQFF	many	TRBJ2-1	TRBV20-1	NA
TGTGCCAGCTCACGAGGGGACAGAGCCTACGAGCAGTACTTC	CASSRGDRAYEQYF	many	TRBJ2-7	TRBV18	TRBD1
TGTGCCAGCAACTTGAACGTTTGGTCGCTGAGGAATGGCTACACCTTC	CASNLNVWSLRNGYTF	NA	TRBJ1-2	TRBV5-1	NA
TGCAGTGCAAGAACCCTAGCGGGGCACAATGAGCAGTTCTTC	CSARTLAGHNEQFF	many	TRBJ2-1	TRBV20-1	TRBD2
TGTGCCAGCAGTTTTGGGGGACAGGGATTTGAAAAACTGTTTTTT	CASSFGGQGFEKLFF	many	TRBJ1-4	TRBV28	TRBD1
TGTGCCAGCAGCCGCCAGGGAGGGGGGCAAGACACTGAAGCTTTCTTT	CASSRQGGGQDTEAFF	many	TRBJ1-1	TRBV4-2	NA
TGTGCCAGCAGTTCTATCCCCTGGACAGTTGATTCACCCCTCCACTTT	CASSSIPWTVDSPLHF	many	TRBJ1-6	TRBV27	NA
TGTGCCATCAGTGTTCCAGGGGCCTACGAGCAGTACTTC	CAISVPGAYEQYF	NA	TRBJ2-7	TRBV10-3	NA
TGTGCCAGTAGCCAAGAACTAGCGGGAGGGGATGAGCAGTTCTTC	CASSQELAGGDEQFF	once	TRBJ2-1	TRBV4-2	TRBD2
TGTGCCACCGGGGGGGCCGGGGCCAACGTCCTGACTTTC	CATGGAGANVLTF	many	TRBJ2-6	TRBV10-3	TRBD2
TGTGCCAGCAGTTTTACCCCCCCCGGGACAGATACGCAGTATTTT	CASSFTPPGTDTQYF	many	TRBJ2-3	TRBV28	NA
TGTGCAAGTCGCTTAGGGCGACAGGTTGGGGGCAAAAACATTCAGTACTTC	CASRLGRQVGGKNIQYF	NA	TRBJ2-4	TRBV12-2	NA
TGTGCCAGTACATCAGGGACTCAGCCCCAGCATTTT	CASTSGTQPQHF	many	TRBJ1-5	TRBV19	NA
TGCGCCAGCAGCCCAACAGCGGGAGGCGGCGAGCAGTACTTC	CASSPTAGGGEQYF	many	TRBJ2-7	TRBV5-1	TRBD2
TGTGCCAGCAGCTTAGTTGACAGGGGTGGCGAGCAGTACTTC	CASSLVDRGGEQYF	many	TRBJ2-7	TRBV7-9	TRBD1
TGCAGTGCTAGAGGACTAGCGGAACCAGTCCTGCCCACAGATACGCAGTATTTT	CSARGLAEPVLPTDTQYF	medium-sized	TRBJ2-3	TRBV20-1	TRBD2
TGTGCCAGCTCACTCAGAATACCGGGACAGGGAAACTCGGAGACCCAGTACTTC	CASSLRIPGQGNSETQYF	many	TRBJ2-5	TRBV18	TRBD1
TGTGCCAGCAGTGAACGAGACAGGGTCACAGATACGCAGTATTTT	CASSERDRVTDTQYF	NA	TRBJ2-3	TRBV2	TRBD1
TGTGCCAGCAGTTCACAGCGCTCTGGAAACACCATATATTTT	CASSSQRSGNTIYF	many	TRBJ1-3	TRBV11-2	NA